The T cell receptor (beta chain) described here comes from a study of blood T cells in healthy people across ages. General study findings and limits: The study lacked donor CMV status, which possibly confounded expanded clonotype changes.

There are 15 residues in the CDR3. Germline values: CDR1 KGHDR, CDR2 SFDVKD. V was trimmed by 2 bases and J by 7 bases, leaving 13 bases between them. Comment on this clonotype: The antigen is unknown.

It was with a sample-barcoded 5' primer and a J-beta primer mix that a second PCR of about 6 to 11 cycles was run. Every cDNA molecule carried a tag from a template-switch adaptor bearing 12 random nucleotides. TCRdb re-derived calls from the 5' RACE reads in MiXCR, one entry per CDR3 protein. Found here are 650,000 to 1,000,000 distinct CDR3 sequences, around 34% of them singletons; the top ten hold roughly 13%. This receptor was obtained from a man in his late teens or twenties in good health. Sequenced material: blood. The rearrangement joins TRBV24-1 to TRBJ2-2; D may match TRBD1 or TRBD2 (5 bases each). CDR3 DNA sequence: TGTGCCACCAGTGATTCGGGACCCCTCAGCGGGGAGCTGTTTTTT. Translating gives CATSDSGPLSGELFF.